These 5 T cell receptor beta chains were all obtained from the same sample, sequenced in a study of regulatory T cells in long-lasting Graves disease. Time point specified: newly diagnosed GD, antithyroid drugs for less than 3 months. From PBMCs, RNA was extracted and then used to make the TCR library. The authors built TCR beta libraries using iRepertoire HTBI primers and Arm-PCR of CDR3 regions. TCRdb re-called the multiplex PCR reads with MiXCR, one entry per CDR3 protein. The sample lists 580,000 or so distinct CDR3 sequences, about 16% occurring once. Separately, the same data were catalogued under a study of T cells in Graves' hyperthyroidism and ophthalmopathy.

The source was peripheral blood mononuclear cells (PBMCs), collected at new diagnosis, from a patient treated with antithyroid drugs. The origin of the receptors is a man aged 18-30 years with Graves disease.

This chain uses TRBV11-2 with TRBJ1-2; D is ambiguous. Germline CDR1 is SGHAT and CDR2 is FQNNGV. V lost 5 bases, J lost 4 bases, and 14 bases lay in between. The CDR3 runs to 14 residues. DNA of the CDR3: TGTGCCAGCAGCCCAAGGTTAGGCGGCTATGGCTACACCTTC. It translates to CASSPRLGGYGYTF.

This clonotype was counted only a few times. The chain is built from TRBV13 and TRBJ2-1, with 8 bases fitting TRBD2. The CDR3 loop spans 16 amino acids. J lost 0 bases, V lost 4 bases, and 5 bases had no gene match. The V gene's germline CDR1 is PRHDT and CDR2 FYEKMQ (reference sequence). The CDR3 coding sequence is TGTGCCAGCAGCTCGCGGGGGGTCAGCTCCTACAATGAGCAGTTCTTC. Protein sequence: CASSSRGVSSYNEQFF.

At least ten counts were recorded for this clonotype. The rearrangement joins TRBV29-1 to TRBJ1-4, with D uncertain. This CDR3 has 12 residues. CDR1 is SQVTM, CDR2 ANQGSEA, per germline. The V and J ends lost 7 bases and 0 bases respectively, with 6 bases between them. In DNA form, the CDR3 reads TGCAGCGCACAAGCAACTAATGAAAAACTGTTTTTT. Residues: CSAQATNEKLFF.

The table lists this clonotype with many counts. This chain uses TRBV28 with TRBJ2-5; D is possibly TRBD1 (6 bases). The CDR3 loop spans 15 amino acids. The ends were cut back, 3 bases at V and 3 bases at J, with 14 bases in the middle. Germline V gene data show CDR1 as MDHEN and CDR2 as SYDVKM. The DNA of the CDR3 is TGTGCCAGCAGTTTTGACCGGGACATTAAAGAGACCCAGTACTTC. This encodes CASSFDRDIKETQYF. The entire variable domain, with the rest obtained from reference TRBV28 and TRBJ2-5, is as follows: DVKVTQSSRYLVKRTGEKVFLECVQDMDHENMFWYRQDPGLGLRLIYFSYDVKMKEKGDIPEGYSVSREKKERFSLILESASTNQTSMYLCASSFDRDIKETQYFGPGTRLLVL.

In this sample, this clonotype turned up a few times. The rearrangement joins TRBV4-1 to TRBJ2-7, with D possibly TRBD2 on 5 matching bases. Trimming took 4 bases from V and 4 from J, leaving 17 bases between them. In germline, CDR1 is MGHRA, CDR2 YSYEKL. CDR3 length: 15 residues. DNA for the CDR3: TGCGCCAGCAGCCGAGGGCTCCCAAGCGGATACGAGCAGTACTTC. Its protein is CASSRGLPSGYEQYF.